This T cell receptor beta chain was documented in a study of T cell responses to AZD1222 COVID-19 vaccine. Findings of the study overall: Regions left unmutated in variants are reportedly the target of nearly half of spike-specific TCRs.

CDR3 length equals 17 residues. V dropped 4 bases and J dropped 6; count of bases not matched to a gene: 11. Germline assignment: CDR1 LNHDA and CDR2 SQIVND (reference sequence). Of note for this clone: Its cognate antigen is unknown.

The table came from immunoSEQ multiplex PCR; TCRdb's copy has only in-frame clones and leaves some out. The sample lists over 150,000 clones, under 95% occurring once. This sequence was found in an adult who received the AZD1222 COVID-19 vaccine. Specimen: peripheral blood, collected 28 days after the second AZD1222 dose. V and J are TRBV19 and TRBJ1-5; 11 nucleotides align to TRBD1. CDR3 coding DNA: TGTGCCAGTAGTACCTCTGGGACAGGGGGTCTACGTCAGCCCCAGCATTTT. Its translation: CASSTSGTGGLRQPQHF.